One sample yielded the 2 T cell receptor beta chains listed below, sequenced in a study of Tregs in tolerant kidney transplant recipients. The table came from immunoSEQ multiplex PCR; TCRdb's copy has only in-frame clones and leaves some out. The data hold around 20,000 clones, with roughly four fifths observed a single time. Sequencing was performed on Tregs from blood. The origin of the receptors is a human donor in good health.

This chain joins TRBV11-2 and TRBJ2-5, with 7 nucleotides matching TRBD2. Germline V gives CDR1 SGHAT, CDR2 FQNNGV. V was clipped by 1 base and J by 5 bases; unmatched bases: 4. The CDR3 is 14 residues long. The CDR3 region has the DNA TGTGCCAGCAGCTTAGGGACTAGTGGGGAGACCCAGTACTTC. It specifies CASSLGTSGETQYF.

This clone was seen a single time. This sequence joins TRBV4-2 and TRBJ2-7; D gene unclear. Germline values: CDR1 LGHNA, CDR2 YNFKEQ. Trimming stripped 2 bases from V and 6 bases from J, with 20 bases between. The CDR3 runs 16 residues. The CDR3 DNA reads as TGTGCCAGCAGCCAAAGGATGGCGACGAGCTTGGGCGAGCAGTACTTC. Translating it yields CASSQRMATSLGEQYF.